The 13 T cell receptor beta chains given below trace back to one sample, sequenced in a study of blood T cells in healthy people across ages. For the second PCR, which ran for roughly 6 to 12 cycles, a sample-barcoded 5' primer and a J-beta primer mix were used. TCRdb independently ran MiXCR on the 5' RACE reads; one entry per CDR3 protein. The table includes about 970,000 distinct CDR3 sequences, roughly half detected once. Sequenced material: blood. These TCRs come from a woman aged 60-75 years in good health.

The rearrangement links TRBV6-2 or TRBV6-3 to TRBJ2-1; 8 nucleotides align to TRBD2. After removal of 7 bases from V and 6 bases from J, the junction contained 14 bases not matched to a gene. The CDR3 has 16 residues. Germline-derived CDR1 and CDR2 are MNHEY and SVGEGT. The CDR3 nucleotides read TGTGCCAGCAAGGACACGCCGGGACTAGTAGCCAATGAGCAGTTCTTC. This sequence encodes CASKDTPGLVANEQFF.

V gene TRBV7-2 combines with J gene TRBJ2-5, with D possibly matching TRBD1 (6 bases). Germline-derived CDR1 and CDR2 are SGHTA and FQGNSA. The length of the CDR3 is 14 residues. Trimming took off 8 bases at V and 11 bases at J, with 24 bases between the two ends. CDR3 region: CASGRGQSFGEQYF. CDR3 nucleotide sequence: TGTGCCAGCGGCCGCGGACAGAGCTTTGGGGAGCAGTACTTC.

The rearrangement joins TRBV10-3 to TRBJ2-3; D tentatively fits TRBD1 or TRBD2 (6 bases each). Trimming shortened V by 1 base and J by 4 bases, and 18 bases separated the two germline ends. The V gene's germline CDR1 is ENHRY and CDR2 SYGVKD. The CDR3 loop spans 17 amino acids. As DNA, the CDR3 is TGTGCCATCAGTGAGTGGACAGTAACGGGGGAGTCAGATACGCAGTATTTT. This gives the protein CAISEWTVTGESDTQYF.

The chain carries TRBV7-8 and TRBJ2-7; possibly TRBD2 for D (5 bases). With 2 bases removed from V and 0 bases from J, the gap between germline ends came to 11 bases. Germline V gene lookup returns CDR1 SGHVS and CDR2 FQNEAQ. The CDR3 is made up of 15 amino acids. The CDR3 spells CASSLLRGSSYEQYF. CDR3 nucleotides: TGTGCCAGCAGCTTATTACGGGGAAGCTCCTACGAGCAGTACTTC.

Comments on this clonotype: One junction end disagrees with the germline gene, perhaps due to a read error. This chain joins TRBV24-1 and TRBJ2-3; a weak D match, TRBD2 (6 bases). The CDR3 loop spans 16 amino acids. Germline CDR1 KGHDR, CDR2 SFDVKD. CDR3 region: CASSDPLATATDTQYF. The CDR3 DNA follows: TGTGCCTCCAGTGATCCCCTAGCGACAGCCACAGATACGCAGTATTTT.

J is TRBJ1-5 and V is TRBV20-1; D is possibly TRBD1 (5 bases). V gave up 5 bases and J gave up 5 bases, with 16 bases separating them. Germline V CDR1 and CDR2: DFQATT, SNEGSKA (reference sequence). The CDR3 runs 14 residues. The chain's CDR3 is CSASGRGLDQPQHF. Written as DNA, the CDR3 is TGCAGTGCTTCAGGGAGGGGTTTGGATCAGCCCCAGCATTTT.

This clonotype came up a few times. The chain carries TRBV4-1 and TRBJ1-6; D possibly corresponds to TRBD1 (5 bases). The CDR3 totals 14 residues. V gave up 3 bases and J gave up 6 bases, with 9 bases separating them. Germline lookup yields CDR1 MGHRA and CDR2 YSYEKL. CDR3 in amino acids: CASSQGDGNSPLHF. CDR3 bases: TGCGCCAGCAGCCAGGGGGACGGTAATTCACCCCTCCACTTT.

The chain has TRBV6-1 and TRBJ1-5; D is unclear. From germline, CDR1 is MNHNS and CDR2 SASEGT. The CDR3 length is 14 residues. Trimming stripped 2 bases from V and 3 bases from J, with 8 bases between. In DNA form, the CDR3 reads TGTGCCAGCAGTGAAAGCAGTTACAATCAGCCCCAGCATTTT. Its protein is CASSESSYNQPQHF.

This sequence joins TRBV18 and TRBJ2-7; maybe TRBD1 (5 bases). The closer fit of TRBJ2-5 to the DNA end suggests the J call may be wrong. This CDR3 has 14 amino acids. Germline V gene lookup returns CDR1 KGHSH and CDR2 LQKENI. CDR3 bases: TGTGCCAGCTCCCCCACTGCAGGGTTAGAGACCCAGTACTTC. It encodes CASSPTAGLETQYF.

A note on this clonotype: A much larger clone lies a single base off, so this may be a read error. This chain joins TRBV18 and TRBJ2-1; no clear D gene. Trimming shortened V by 2 bases and J by 13 bases, and 18 bases separated the two germline ends. Germline V lookup: CDR1 KGHSH, CDR2 LQKENI. This CDR3 has 14 amino acids. CDR3 protein: CASSPRSQQETQFF. The CDR3 DNA sequence: TGTGCCAGCTCACCAAGGTCCCAGCAAGAGACCCAGTTCTTC.

V and J are TRBV28 and TRBJ1-2; weak D call: TRBD1 (6 bases). The germline CDR1 and CDR2 sequences are MDHEN and SYDVKM. V was cut by 2 bases and J by 3 bases, with 10 bases left in between. This CDR3 spans 14 amino acids. The chain's CDR3 is CASSLRSGDYGYTF. CDR3 nucleotides: TGTGCCAGCAGTTTAAGGTCAGGGGACTATGGCTACACCTTC.

The rearrangement uses TRBV20-1 and TRBJ2-1, with D perhaps being TRBD1 or TRBD2 (5 bases each). V lost 6 bases and J lost 0, with 18 bases in between. This CDR3 has 16 residues. The germline gives CDR1 DFQATT, CDR2 SNEGSKA (reference sequence). CDR3 amino acids: CSAPRASIPSYNEQFF. CDR3 bases: TGCAGTGCCCCCAGGGCTAGCATCCCCTCCTACAATGAGCAGTTCTTC.

This clonotype showed up just a few times. CDR3 DNA sequence: TGCAGTGCTGCCGCACAGACGAACACTGAAGCTTTCTTT. This encodes CSAAAQTNTEAFF. This chain links TRBV20-1 with TRBJ1-1; no firm D call. Germline V gene data show CDR1 as DFQATT and CDR2 as SNEGSKA (reference sequence). V dropped 5 bases and J dropped 1 base, with 11 bases sitting between them. The CDR3 has 13 residues.